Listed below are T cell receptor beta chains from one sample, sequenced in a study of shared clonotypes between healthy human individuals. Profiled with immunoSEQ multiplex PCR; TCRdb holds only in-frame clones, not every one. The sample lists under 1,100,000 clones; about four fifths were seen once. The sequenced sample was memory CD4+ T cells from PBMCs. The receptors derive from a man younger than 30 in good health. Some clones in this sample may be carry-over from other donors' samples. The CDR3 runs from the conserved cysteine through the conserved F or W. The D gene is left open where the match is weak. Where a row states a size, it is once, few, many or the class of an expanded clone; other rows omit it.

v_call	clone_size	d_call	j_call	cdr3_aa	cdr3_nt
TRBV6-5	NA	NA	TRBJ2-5	CASSRGSGETQYF	TGTGCCAGCAGTAGGGGGAGTGGAGAGACCCAGTACTTC
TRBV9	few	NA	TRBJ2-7	CASSVGGLGDNSYEQYF	TGTGCCAGCAGCGTAGGTGGGTTGGGAGACAACTCCTACGAGCAGTACTTC
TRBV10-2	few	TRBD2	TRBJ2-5	CATRIPETGTTDF	TGCGCCACCCGCATACCGGAGACCGGGACTACCGACTTC
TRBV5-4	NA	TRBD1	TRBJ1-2	CASSSETGYAGYTF	TGTGCCAGCAGCTCAGAGACAGGGTATGCTGGCTACACCTTC
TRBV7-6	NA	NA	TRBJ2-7	CASSLGSSSYEQYF	TGTGCCAGCAGCTTAGGGTCTTCATCCTACGAGCAGTACTTC
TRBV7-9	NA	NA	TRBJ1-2	CASSLVAGYGYTF	TGTGCCAGCAGCTTAGTCGCTGGCTATGGCTACACCTTC
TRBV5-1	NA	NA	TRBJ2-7	CASSWLGRTYEQYF	TGCGCCAGCAGCTGGCTCGGACGGACTTACGAGCAGTACTTC
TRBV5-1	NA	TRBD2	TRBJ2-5	CASSFLGTSGTQETQYF	TGCGCCAGCAGCTTCCTCGGGACTAGCGGGACTCAAGAGACCCAGTACTTC
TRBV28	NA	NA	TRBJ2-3	CASSLGGSTDTQYF	TGTGCCAGCAGTTTAGGTGGTAGCACAGATACGCAGTATTTT
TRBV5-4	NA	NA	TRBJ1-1	CASSSTRVNTEAFF	TGTGCCAGCAGCTCGACCAGGGTGAACACTGAAGCTTTCTTT
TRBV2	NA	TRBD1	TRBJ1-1	CASSDQGGLTEAFF	TGTGCCAGCAGTGACCAGGGGGGCCTCACTGAAGCTTTCTTT
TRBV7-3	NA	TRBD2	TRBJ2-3	CASRSHSGRATDTQYF	TGTGCCAGCAGGTCCCATAGCGGGAGGGCAACAGATACGCAGTATTTT
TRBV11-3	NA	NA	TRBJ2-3	CASSLGSATSDTQYF	TGTGCCAGCAGCTTAGGGTCTGCGACATCAGATACGCAGTATTTT
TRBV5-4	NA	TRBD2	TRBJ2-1	CASSLARLAGADEQFF	TGTGCCAGCAGCTTGGCGCGACTAGCGGGAGCGGATGAGCAGTTCTTC
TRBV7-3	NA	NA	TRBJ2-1	CASSLGDWGPEQFF	TGTGCCAGCAGCCTTGGGGATTGGGGGCCTGAGCAGTTCTTC
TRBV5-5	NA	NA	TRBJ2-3	CASSLVASGTDTQYF	TGTGCCAGCAGCTTGGTCGCCAGCGGGACAGATACGCAGTATTTT
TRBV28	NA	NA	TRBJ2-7	CASNIGLKYEQYF	TGTGCCAGCAACATCGGCCTAAAATACGAGCAGTACTTC
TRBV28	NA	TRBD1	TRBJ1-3	CASRPGTGVAGNTIYF	TGTGCCAGCAGACCCGGGACAGGGGTAGCTGGAAACACCATATATTTT
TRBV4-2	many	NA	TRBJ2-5	CASSQVDRQETQYF	TGTGCCAGCAGCCAAGTGGACAGACAAGAGACCCAGTACTTC
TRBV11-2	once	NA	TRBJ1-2	CASHEMGTYGYTF	TGTGCCAGCCACGAGATGGGAACCTATGGCTACACCTTC
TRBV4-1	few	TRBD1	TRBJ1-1	CASSQITGDSQEAFF	TGCGCCAGCAGCCAAATTACAGGGGACAGTCAAGAAGCTTTCTTT
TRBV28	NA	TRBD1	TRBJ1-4	CASSLGGTGGEKLFF	TGTGCCAGCAGTTTGGGCGGGACAGGGGGAGAAAAACTGTTTTTT
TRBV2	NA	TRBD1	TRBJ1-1	CASSNMGQMNTEAFF	TGTGCCAGCAGTAATATGGGACAGATGAACACTGAAGCTTTCTTT
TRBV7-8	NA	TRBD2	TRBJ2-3	CASSLNSGRATDTQYF	TGTGCCAGCAGCTTAAATAGCGGGAGGGCCACAGATACGCAGTATTTT
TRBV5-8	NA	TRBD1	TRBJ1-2	CASSLTGELYGYTF	TGTGCCAGCAGCCTGACAGGGGAACTGTATGGCTACACCTTC